This T cell receptor (beta chain) stems from a study of technical replicates of blood from a handful of donors. Trimming removed 1 base at V and 7 bases at J, with 11 bases between. CDR1 is SNHLY and CDR2 is FYNNEI in the germline V gene. CDR3 length: 13 residues. Profiling relied on immunoSEQ multiplex PCR, and the TCRdb table lists in-frame clones only, not all of them. The table includes 68,000 or so clones, 95% to 97% detected once. This clone was seen once. Sequenced sample: T cells isolated from PBMCs. The source is a human donor in good health. This chain uses TRBV2 with TRBJ2-7; TRBD1 is a possible D gene (6 bases). CDR3 DNA sequence: TGTGCCAGCAGTGAAGGTGCAGGGGTTGAGCAGTACTTC. Translating it yields CASSEGAGVEQYF. The full variable domain, in which reference TRBV2 and TRBJ2-7 provide the parts outside the CDR3, is EPEVTQTPSHQVTQMGQEVILRCVPISNHLYFYWYRQILGQKVEFLVSFYNNEISEKSEIFDDQFSVERPDGSNFTLKIRSTKLEDSAMYFCASSEGAGVEQYFGPGTRLTVT.